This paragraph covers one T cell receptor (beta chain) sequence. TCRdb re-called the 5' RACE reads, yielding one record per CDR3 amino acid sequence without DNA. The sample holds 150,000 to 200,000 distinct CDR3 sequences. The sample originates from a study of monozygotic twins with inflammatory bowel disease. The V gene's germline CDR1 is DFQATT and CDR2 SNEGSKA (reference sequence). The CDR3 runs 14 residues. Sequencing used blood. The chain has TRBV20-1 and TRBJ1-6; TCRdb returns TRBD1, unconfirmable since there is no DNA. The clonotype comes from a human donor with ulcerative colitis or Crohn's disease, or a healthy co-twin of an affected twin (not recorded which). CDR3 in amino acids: CSAPERQGYSPLHF.